A selection of T cell receptor beta chains follows, all from one sample in a study of blood T cells in healthy people across ages. TCRdb called the 5' RACE reads again in MiXCR, with one record for every CDR3 protein. Seen here are about 1.4 million distinct CDR3 sequences, 55% to 75% observed once, and the top ten hold 5.5% to 8%. The sequenced sample consisted of blood. The receptors were sampled from a man between 18 and 35 years old in good health. The CDR3 runs from the conserved cysteine through the conserved F or W. D genes are given only for firm matches. Only some rows state a clone size, as once, few, many or a class for expanded clones.

>TRBJ2-7|TRBV7-2|14|few|NA
TGTGCCAGCAGCTCGGGCTACGGTTTGGGCGAGCAGTACTTC
CASSSGYGLGEQYF
>TRBJ2-7|TRBV13|16|NA|NA
TGTGCCAGCAGCTACACCTTACACAAGAAACAGGGCGAGCAGTACTTC
CASSYTLHKKQGEQYF
>TRBJ2-3|TRBV11-2|16|few|NA
TGTGCCAGCAGCTTAGTAGGGGGAGTCCTCACAGATACGCAGTATTTT
CASSLVGGVLTDTQYF
>TRBJ1-6|TRBV5-1|14|few|NA
TGCGCCAGCAGCGCCAGGAGCCCGAATTCACCCCTCCACTTT
CASSARSPNSPLHF
>TRBJ2-3|TRBV6-4|15|NA|NA
TGTGCCAGCAGTCGGACTACCTCAGGCACAGATACGCAGTATTTT
CASSRTTSGTDTQYF
>TRBJ2-7|TRBV5-6|15|NA|NA
TGTGCCAGCAGCTTGGCCGGGGCCGCAACCTACGAGCAGTACTTC
CASSLAGAATYEQYF
>TRBJ1-1|TRBV6-5|13|NA|NA
TGTGCCAGCAGGACAGCAGAGAACACTGAAGCTTTCTTT
CASRTAENTEAFF
>TRBJ2-3|TRBV4-2|16|NA|TRBD2
TGTGCCAGCAGCCAAGATAGGCGGGGGGGCCCAGATACGCAGTATTTT
CASSQDRRGGPDTQYF
>TRBJ1-2|TRBV5-1|14|few|TRBD1
TGCGCCAGCAGCCTGGAGGGACAGGGCGGAGGCTACACCTTC
CASSLEGQGGGYTF
>TRBJ2-7|TRBV9|17|NA|TRBD2
TGTGCCAGCAAGGGTGGGCTAGCGGGTGACCACTCCTACGAGCAGTACTTC
CASKGGLAGDHSYEQYF
>TRBJ1-2|TRBV29-1|11|NA|NA
TGCAGCGTTGTGAGGGGGGATGGCTACACCTTC
CSVVRGDGYTF
>TRBJ2-3|TRBV4-2|16|few|TRBD2
TGTGCCAGCAGCCAACCAACTAGCGGGGGGACAGATACGCAGTATTTT
CASSQPTSGGTDTQYF
>TRBJ1-5|TRBV7-9|15|NA|TRBD1
TGTGCCAGCAGCTTAGACCGGGACAGCCATCAGCCCCAGCATTTT
CASSLDRDSHQPQHF
>TRBJ2-7|TRBV10-2|15|NA|NA
TGCGCCAGCAGTTCCACTGGCCGCAGGAACTACGAGCAGTACTTC
CASSSTGRRNYEQYF
>TRBJ2-1|TRBV3-1|15|NA|TRBD1
TGTGCCAGCAGCCAAGAGGGGACAGGATGGAATGAGCAGTTCTTC
CASSQEGTGWNEQFF
>TRBJ1-2|TRBV12-5|14|NA|NA
TGTGCTAGTGGTTTTCTGTCCAGGGGTGATGGCTACACCTTC
CASGFLSRGDGYTF
>TRBJ1-5|TRBV18|15|NA|NA
TGTGCCAGCTCACCGGGCCCCCTAAGCAATCAGCCCCAGCATTTT
CASSPGPLSNQPQHF
>TRBJ2-2|TRBV7-7|14|NA|TRBD1
TGTGCCAGCAGCTTAGGACAGGGGGCCGGGGAGCTGTTTTTT
CASSLGQGAGELFF
>TRBJ2-6|TRBV7-2|18|NA|NA
TGTGCCAGCAGCCTGACAGCTACCAGGAGCTCTGGGGCCAACGTCCTGACTTTC
CASSLTATRSSGANVLTF
>TRBJ2-7|TRBV5-1|18|NA|TRBD2
TGCGCCAGCAGCCTGAGGACTAGCGGGGAGGGCAACTCCTACGAGCAGTACTTC
CASSLRTSGEGNSYEQYF
>TRBJ2-3|TRBV5-1|17|few|TRBD2
TGCGCCAGCAGCCCCGGGACTAGCTGGGGGGGCACAGATACGCAGTATTTT
CASSPGTSWGGTDTQYF
>TRBJ1-2|TRBV9|14|NA|NA
TGTGCCAGCAGCGTAGATCCCCGGGGTTCTGGCTACACCTTC
CASSVDPRGSGYTF
>TRBJ2-1|TRBV6-5|15|NA|TRBD2
TGTGCCAGCAGTCCCCTTCGGGGGGGCCTAGGTGAGCAGTTCTTC
CASSPLRGGLGEQFF
>TRBJ2-7|TRBV10-3|12|NA|NA
TGTGCCATCAGTGGGTCGGGGGTGGAGCAGTACTTC
CAISGSGVEQYF
>TRBJ2-2|TRBV4-3|17|NA|TRBD1
TGCGCCAGCAGCCCAGTTCGGGGACAGGGGTACACCGGGGAGCTGTTTTTT
CASSPVRGQGYTGELFF
>TRBJ2-3|TRBV30|12|NA|NA
TGTGCCTGGAGTGTACGCGCAGATACGCAGTATTTT
CAWSVRADTQYF
>TRBJ2-7|TRBV20-1|14|NA|NA
TGCAGTGCTAGAGATCGAAACCTAACCTACGAGCAGTACTTC
CSARDRNLTYEQYF
>TRBJ2-4|TRBV2|16|NA|TRBD2
TGTGCCAGCAGTGAAGTTAGCGGGATAGCCAAAAACATTCAGTACTTC
CASSEVSGIAKNIQYF
>TRBJ2-7|TRBV20-1|13|NA|NA
TGCAGTGCTAGAGATCAAGTCCCAGGGGAGCAGTACTTC
CSARDQVPGEQYF
>TRBJ1-6|TRBV6-5|14|once|NA
TGTGCCAGCAGTTTGGGCAACGGAGATTCACCCCTCCACTTT
CASSLGNGDSPLHF
>TRBJ2-1|TRBV12-3/TRBV12-4|12|NA|TRBD1
TGTGCCGGCCGGGACAGCGACAATGAGCAGTTCTTC
CAGRDSDNEQFF
>TRBJ2-7|TRBV11-2|16|NA|NA
TGCGCCAGCAGCTTCTATGCCGAAAAGCCCCCCTACGAGCAGTACTTC
CASSFYAEKPPYEQYF
>TRBJ1-6|TRBV7-8|15|few|TRBD1
TGTGCCAGCAGCCCGTCTGGACAGGGCTCATCACCCCTCCACTTT
CASSPSGQGSSPLHF
>TRBJ2-2|TRBV29-1|14|NA|NA
TGCAGCGTTGCGGGACGGCTGAACACCGGGGAGCTGTTTTTT
CSVAGRLNTGELFF
>TRBJ2-7|TRBV7-9|13|few|TRBD1
TGTGCCAGCAGCTTAGGGGACAGCGGCGAGCAGTACTTC
CASSLGDSGEQYF
>TRBJ2-5|TRBV20-1|14|few|TRBD1
TGCAGTGCCACTTCCGGGACAGGGGAAGAGACCCAGTACTTC
CSATSGTGEETQYF
>TRBJ2-3|TRBV10-3|13|NA|NA
TGTGCCATCACCCATTCTGGAGCAGATACGCAGTATTTT
CAITHSGADTQYF
>TRBJ2-5|TRBV4-1|13|NA|NA
TGCGCCAGCAGCCCTGTTCCTTCCGAGACCCAGTACTTC
CASSPVPSETQYF
>TRBJ2-3|TRBV20-1|13|NA|NA
TGCAGTGCTGTAGGGCTGAGACCCGATACGCAGTATTTT
CSAVGLRPDTQYF
>TRBJ1-1|TRBV29-1|14|NA|TRBD1
TGCAGCTCAGGACAGGGTCCATTTAACACTGAAGCTTTCTTT
CSSGQGPFNTEAFF
>TRBJ2-7|TRBV29-1|15|few|NA
TGCAGCGTTGAAGAGTTGGGTCTAGAGTCCTACGAGCAGTACTTC
CSVEELGLESYEQYF
>TRBJ1-2|TRBV29-1|11|few|TRBD1
TGCAGCGGCGGACAGGGTCATGGCTACACCTTC
CSGGQGHGYTF
>TRBJ2-7|TRBV20-1|13|NA|NA
TGCAGTGCAAAGACGCCGCTCGGCTACGAGCAGTACTTC
CSAKTPLGYEQYF
>TRBJ2-7|TRBV27|15|NA|TRBD1
TGTGCCAGCAGTGTAGACCCGGGACAGGCCTACGAGCAGTACTTC
CASSVDPGQAYEQYF
>TRBJ2-1|TRBV7-2|15|NA|TRBD2
TGTGCCAGCAGCCCAGGGCTAGCGGAGACAAATGAGCAGTTCTTC
CASSPGLAETNEQFF
>TRBJ1-2|TRBV6-6|14|few|TRBD1
TGTGCCAGCACCCAAGACAGGGTCGGGTCTGGCTACACCTTC
CASTQDRVGSGYTF
>TRBJ2-5|TRBV2|13|NA|NA
TGTGCCAGCAGTGAGGGGCTGCAAGAGACCCAGTACTTC
CASSEGLQETQYF